This record covers a single TCR beta chain. CDR1 is SEHNR, CDR2 FQNEAQ, per germline (reference sequence). Trimming at V came to 2 bases and at J to 5 bases, leaving 0 bases not matched to a gene. CDR3 size: 13 residues. Assay: immunoSEQ multiplex PCR; the TCRdb copy retains only in-frame clones and omits some. The sample has about 15,000 clones; 93% are singletons. The data were taken from a study of OX40 agonist ivuxolimab in advanced cancers. The rearrangement joins TRBV7-9 to TRBJ2-1; 7 nucleotides agree with TRBD2. The receptor comes from an adult with an advanced solid tumor such as melanoma, head and neck, liver or kidney cancer. Sample: CD4+ or CD8+ T cells sorted from blood, taken in a trial of the OX40 agonist ivuxolimab. The CDR3 is CASSLSGDNEQFF. CDR3 coding DNA: TGTGCCAGCAGCTTAAGCGGGGACAATGAGCAGTTCTTC.